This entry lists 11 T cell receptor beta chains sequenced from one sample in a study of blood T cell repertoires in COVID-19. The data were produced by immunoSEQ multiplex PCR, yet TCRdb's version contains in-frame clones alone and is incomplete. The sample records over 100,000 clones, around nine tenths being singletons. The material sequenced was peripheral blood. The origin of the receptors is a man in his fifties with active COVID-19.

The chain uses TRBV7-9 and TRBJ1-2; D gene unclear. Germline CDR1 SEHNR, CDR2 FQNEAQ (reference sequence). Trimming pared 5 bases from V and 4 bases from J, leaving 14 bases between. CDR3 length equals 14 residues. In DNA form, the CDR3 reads TGTGCCAGCAGCCCAGTGGACTTTTCCTATGGCTACACCTTC. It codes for CASSPVDFSYGYTF.

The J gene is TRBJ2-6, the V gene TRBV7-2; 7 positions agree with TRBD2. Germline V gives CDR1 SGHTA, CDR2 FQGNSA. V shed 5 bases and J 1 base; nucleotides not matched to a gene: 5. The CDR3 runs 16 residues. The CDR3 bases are TGTGCCAGCAGCCCCCGACTAGCTTCTGGGGCCAACGTCCTGACTTTC. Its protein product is CASSPRLASGANVLTF.

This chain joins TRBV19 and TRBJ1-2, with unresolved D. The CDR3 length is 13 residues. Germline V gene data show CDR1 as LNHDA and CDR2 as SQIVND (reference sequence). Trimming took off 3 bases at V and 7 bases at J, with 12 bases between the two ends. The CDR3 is CASSIPTTGGYTF. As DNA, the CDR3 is TGTGCCAGTAGTATCCCCACCACGGGTGGCTACACCTTC.

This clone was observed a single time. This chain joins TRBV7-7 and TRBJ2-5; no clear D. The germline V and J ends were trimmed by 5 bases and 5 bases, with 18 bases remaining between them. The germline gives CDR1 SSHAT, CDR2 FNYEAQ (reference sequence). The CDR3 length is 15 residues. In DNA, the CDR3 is TGTGCCAGCAGCATCGGCCACCCGCCGAGGGAGACCCAGTACTTC. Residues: CASSIGHPPRETQYF.

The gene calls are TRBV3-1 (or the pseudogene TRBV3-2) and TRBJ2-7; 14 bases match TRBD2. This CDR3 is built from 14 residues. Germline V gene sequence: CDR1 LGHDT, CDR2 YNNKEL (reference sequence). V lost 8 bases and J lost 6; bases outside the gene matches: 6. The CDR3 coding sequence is TGTGCCAGCTCTTGGGGACTAGCGGGGGTCGAGCAGTACTTC. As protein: CASSWGLAGVEQYF.

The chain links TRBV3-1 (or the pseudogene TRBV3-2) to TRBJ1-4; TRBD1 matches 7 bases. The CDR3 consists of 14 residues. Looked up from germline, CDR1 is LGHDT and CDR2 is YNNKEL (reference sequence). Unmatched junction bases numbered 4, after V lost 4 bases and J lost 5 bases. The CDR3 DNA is TGTGCCAGCAGCCGACGACAGGGCAATGAAAAACTGTTTTTT. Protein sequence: CASSRRQGNEKLFF.

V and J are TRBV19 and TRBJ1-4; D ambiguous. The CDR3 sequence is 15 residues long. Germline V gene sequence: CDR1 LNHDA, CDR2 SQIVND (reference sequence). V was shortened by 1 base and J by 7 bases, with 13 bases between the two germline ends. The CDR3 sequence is CASSIGGGRSEKLFF. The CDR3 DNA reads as TGTGCCAGTAGTATAGGAGGCGGGAGGAGTGAAAAACTGTTTTTT.

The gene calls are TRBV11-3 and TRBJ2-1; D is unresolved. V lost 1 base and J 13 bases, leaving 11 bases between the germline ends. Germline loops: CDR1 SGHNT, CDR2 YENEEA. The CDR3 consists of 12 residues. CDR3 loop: CASSLAPNTQFF. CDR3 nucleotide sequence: TGTGCCAGCAGCTTAGCCCCGAACACACAGTTCTTC.

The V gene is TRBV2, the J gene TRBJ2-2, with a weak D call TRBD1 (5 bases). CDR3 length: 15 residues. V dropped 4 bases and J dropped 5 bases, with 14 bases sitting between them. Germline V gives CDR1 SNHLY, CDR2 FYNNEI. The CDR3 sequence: CASSGNPQGTGELFF. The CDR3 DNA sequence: TGTGCCAGCAGTGGAAATCCTCAGGGAACCGGGGAGCTGTTTTTT.

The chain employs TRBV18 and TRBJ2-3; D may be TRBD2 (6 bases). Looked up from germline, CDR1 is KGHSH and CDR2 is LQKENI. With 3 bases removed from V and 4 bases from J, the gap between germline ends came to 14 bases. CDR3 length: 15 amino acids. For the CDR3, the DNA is TGTGCCAGCTCACCTTGGGACGGGGGAGCAGATACGCAGTATTTT. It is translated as CASSPWDGGADTQYF.

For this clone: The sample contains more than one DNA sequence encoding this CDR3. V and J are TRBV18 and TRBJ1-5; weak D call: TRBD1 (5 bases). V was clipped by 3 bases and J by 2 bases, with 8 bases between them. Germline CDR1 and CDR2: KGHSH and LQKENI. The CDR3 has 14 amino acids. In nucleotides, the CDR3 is TGTGCCAGCTCACCTCCGGGGGGCAATCAGCCCCAGCATTTT. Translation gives CASSPPGGNQPQHF.